This T cell receptor beta chain was captured by sequencing in a study of T cells in Graves' hyperthyroidism and ophthalmopathy. V lost 6 bases and J lost 4; bases outside the gene matches: 15. Germline CDR1 reads DFQATT; CDR2 reads SNEGSKA (reference sequence). This CDR3 region has 16 residues. Amplification of TCR beta CDR3 regions was performed using RNA transcripts as template. A set of HTBI primers served as the primers for a first-round RT-PCR of the TCR CDR3. Via MiXCR, TCRdb re-called the multiplex PCR reads, giving one row per CDR3 protein. Seen here are around 700,000 distinct CDR3 sequences, about 17% observed once, and the top ten hold roughly 17%.

The receptor was derived from a woman aged 45-65 years with Graves' hyperthyroidism that later progressed to Graves' ophthalmopathy. The chain recombines TRBV20-1 with TRBJ2-3; 8 nucleotides agree with TRBD2. Sequencing was done on a sample of blood. The CDR3 DNA follows: TGCAGTGCCGGTCCCCCTCGGGGGGGTGCCCCAGATACGCAGTATTTT. It specifies CSAGPPRGGAPDTQYF.